These T cell receptor beta chains were read from a single sample in a study of blood T cell repertoires in COVID-19. Using immunoSEQ multiplex PCR, the repertoire was profiled, and TCRdb retains in-frame clones only, with some absent. The sample has 200,000 to 300,000 clones, approximately 90% seen once. Sequencing was carried out using peripheral blood. The receptors derive from a woman in her 40s with acute or convalescent COVID-19. CDR3s include the opening cysteine and the closing phenylalanine or tryptophan. A D gene is named only where the DNA matches it firmly. The size field is filled for only some rows; it gives once, few, many or a size class.

J gene	V gene	D gene	clone size	CDR3 DNA	CDR3 protein
TRBJ2-3	TRBV19	TRBD2	-	TGTGCCAGTAACGAGCGGGGGGCCGTTAGAGGAGATACGCAGTATTTT	CASNERGAVRGDTQYF
TRBJ1-2	TRBV15	-	-	TGTGCCACCAGCAGATCACCGACAGACCGTAACTATGGCTACACCTTC	CATSRSPTDRNYGYTF
TRBJ2-1	TRBV3-1/TRBV3-2	TRBD1	-	TGTGCCAGCCAGGGGGCACTCAATGAGCAGTTCTTC	CASQGALNEQFF
TRBJ1-4	TRBV15	-	-	TGTGCCACCAGCAGAGACAGGGGCGGGGGTGAAAAACTGTTTTTT	CATSRDRGGGEKLFF
TRBJ1-1	TRBV2	TRBD1	-	TGTGCCAGCAGTGAACAGGGGGAGAACACTGAAGCTTTCTTT	CASSEQGENTEAFF
TRBJ1-6	TRBV11-2	TRBD1	-	TGTGCCAGCAGCTCAAGGACAGGGCCCTATAATTCACCCCTCCACTTT	CASSSRTGPYNSPLHF
TRBJ1-2	TRBV29-1	TRBD1	-	TGCAGCATAAGGACAGGGTACAACTATGGCTACACCTTC	CSIRTGYNYGYTF
TRBJ2-2	TRBV9	-	few	TGTGCCAGCAGCGTAGCAGAGACTTACGCCGGGGAGCTGTTTTTT	CASSVAETYAGELFF
TRBJ2-3	TRBV7-9	TRBD1	-	TGTGCCAGCAGCTTGGGGACAGGGGATAGCACAGATACGCAGTATTTT	CASSLGTGDSTDTQYF
TRBJ2-1	TRBV7-9	TRBD2	-	TGTGCCAGCAGCGAAGGGACTAGCGGGGGGAATGAGCAGTTCTTC	CASSEGTSGGNEQFF
TRBJ1-2	TRBV6-2/TRBV6-3	TRBD1	-	TGTGCCAGCAGTTCGTCCGGGACAGGGAGCGGCTACACCTTC	CASSSSGTGSGYTF
TRBJ1-6	TRBV3-1/TRBV3-2	TRBD1	-	TGTGCCAGCAGCCGAAAGTTACAGGGGACGCCCCTCCACTTT	CASSRKLQGTPLHF
TRBJ1-1	TRBV7-6	TRBD1	-	TGTGCCAGCAGTTCCGGACAGGGGGAATATAGCACTGAAGCTTTCTTT	CASSSGQGEYSTEAFF
TRBJ2-6	TRBV10-3	-	-	TGTGCCACAGGTTCCCTGAGCTCTGGGGCCAACGTCCTGACTTTC	CATGSLSSGANVLTF
TRBJ1-1	TRBV11-2	-	-	TGTGCCAGCAGCTTTGGTCCCGCAGACACTGAAGCTTTCTTT	CASSFGPADTEAFF
TRBJ1-1	TRBV3-1/TRBV3-2	-	-	TGTGCCAGCGGGCCCATCACTGAAGCTTTCTTT	CASGPITEAFF
TRBJ1-4	TRBV19	-	once	TGTGCCAGTAGTATCCTCAGGGGAAGGGAAAAACTGTTTTTT	CASSILRGREKLFF
TRBJ1-6	TRBV14	TRBD1	-	TGTGCCAGCAGTCGAGGACAGGGAGCTTCGTCACCCCTCCACTTT	CASSRGQGASSPLHF
TRBJ2-1	TRBV19	-	-	TGTGCCAGTAGTATGGCCGGGAATTCCTACAATGAGCAGTTCTTC	CASSMAGNSYNEQFF
TRBJ1-2	TRBV3-1/TRBV3-2	-	-	TGTGCCAGCAGCCAAGGAACTATAGAGGCTTACGGCTACACCTTC	CASSQGTIEAYGYTF
TRBJ1-2	TRBV7-9	-	-	TGTGCCAGCAGCTTAAGGAGGATGTGGGAAGGGAATGGCTACACCTTC	CASSLRRMWEGNGYTF
TRBJ1-1	TRBV24-1	TRBD1	once	TGTGCCACCAGTGACGGACAGGGGTGGACTGAAGCTTTCTTT	CATSDGQGWTEAFF
TRBJ2-1	TRBV18	TRBD1	-	TGTGCCAGCTCACCCGACAGGGTCATTACGAATGAGCAGTTCTTC	CASSPDRVITNEQFF
TRBJ2-1	TRBV30	TRBD2	-	TGTGCCTGGATCGGGGGGGTGGGGGCTGAGCAGTTCTTC	CAWIGGVGAEQFF
TRBJ1-1	TRBV7-8	TRBD1	-	TGTGCCAGCAGCTTGTCTACAGGGGGCACTGAAGCTTTCTTT	CASSLSTGGTEAFF
TRBJ2-1	TRBV6-5	TRBD1	once	TGTGCCAGCAGCCCGGGACAGGGATCCAATGAGCAGTTCTTC	CASSPGQGSNEQFF
TRBJ1-1	TRBV6-5	-	-	TGTGCCAGCAGTAGGGGGGGGACTGAAGCTTTCTTT	CASSRGGTEAFF
TRBJ1-6	TRBV5-1	-	once	TGCGCCAGCAGCTTCACACCGGGACCGGGGGGCGGGGGCGCATATTCACCCCTCCACTTT	CASSFTPGPGGGGAYSPLHF
TRBJ1-3	TRBV18	TRBD1	-	TGTGCCAGCTCACCACGTGAGGGGGCCCACTCTGGAAACACCATATATTTT	CASSPREGAHSGNTIYF
TRBJ1-1	TRBV9	-	-	TGTGCCAGCAGCGTTGGCCGCGGAGCATATATGGAAGCTTTCTTT	CASSVGRGAYMEAFF
TRBJ1-3	TRBV6-5	-	few	TGTGCCAGCCGACTCGGACTGTCTGGAAACACCATATATTTT	CASRLGLSGNTIYF
TRBJ2-5	TRBV6-6	-	-	TGTGCCAGCAGTTACTCGTCGGGGAAGGGAGAGACCCAGTACTTC	CASSYSSGKGETQYF
TRBJ2-5	TRBV3-1/TRBV3-2	TRBD2	-	TGTGCCAGCAAACGGGAGGGGGGAGAGACCCAGTACTTC	CASKREGGETQYF
TRBJ1-1	TRBV9	TRBD1	-	TGTGCCAGCAGCGTCGGGACAGGAATGAACACTGAAGCTTTCTTT	CASSVGTGMNTEAFF
TRBJ2-1	TRBV3-1/TRBV3-2	-	-	TGTGCCAGCAGCCAAGATCTGAGACTAGGATTGGGGGATGAGCAGTTCTTC	CASSQDLRLGLGDEQFF
TRBJ1-3	TRBV30	TRBD1	-	TGTGCCTGGAGGGATGGACAGGGGGCTTTTTCTGGAAACACCATATATTTT	CAWRDGQGAFSGNTIYF
TRBJ2-1	TRBV2	TRBD1	-	TGTGCCAGCAGTGCAACTCGGAGACAGGGATACAATGAGCAGTTCTTC	CASSATRRQGYNEQFF
TRBJ1-5	TRBV29-1	-	-	TGCAGCGTCGCCTCCCCTGAGGAAGAGGGTCAGCCCCAGCATTTT	CSVASPEEEGQPQHF
TRBJ1-1	TRBV14	-	-	TGTGCCAGCAGCCAAGATCTTCACACCCCGGCTTTCTTT	CASSQDLHTPAFF